This T cell receptor (beta chain) stems from a study of T cells in Graves' hyperthyroidism and ophthalmopathy (dated by TCRdb to 2018 to 2020). Looking at the study overall: Peripheral blood was sampled at the time of initial diagnosis, prior to any treatment. A discovery cohort of about a hundred patients, roughly 45 with Graves' ophthalmopathy and roughly 59 with stable Graves' hyperthyroidism, was used to find distinguishing TCR V-J signatures. Whether ophthalmopathy could be predicted prospectively was tested in an independent validation cohort made up of 18 to 20 hyperthyroidism patients plus 17 patients who later progressed to ophthalmopathy. For training and testing, the 100 or so patients in the discovery cohort were randomly divided in a 7:3 ratio. Thyroid tissue and blood T-cell repertoires from roughly 6 Graves' hyperthyroidism patients were also compared in the study. After sampling, hyperthyroidism patients received methimazole starting at 30 mg daily, and ophthalmopathy patients received high-dose intravenous methylprednisolone. The paper describes TCR Vbeta CDR3 sequencing of 120 to 150 peripheral blood samples, made up of about 40 ophthalmopathy patients, 70 to 75 hyperthyroidism patients and some 17 progressor patients.

Stable Graves' hyperthyroidism was defined as the absence of progression to ophthalmopathy over 18 months of follow-up. The hyperthyroidism patients were between 18 and 65 years old and newly diagnosed, with a disease duration of less than 2 months. Any patient with an uncontrolled infection, another autoimmune disease, pregnancy or lactation was excluded. Diagnoses relied on clinical symptoms, serum thyroxine and TRAb, thyroid ultrasound and orbital computed tomography. Ficoll-Paque density gradient centrifugation was used to isolate PBMCs from approximately 10 ml of fresh peripheral blood. Total RNA was extracted using Trizol reagent, and RNA quality was assessed on an Agilent 2100 Bioanalyzer. Relative to germline, V is missing 3 bases and J is missing 3 bases, with 9 bases of the junction outside any gene match. CDR1 MGHDK and CDR2 SYGVNS were looked up in the germline V gene. The CDR3 sequence holds 16 residues, the cysteine and phenylalanine included. Of all the DNA, just the CDR3 is kept, 48 bases in frame from base 1.

Paper-wide results and their limitations: Sample size was not statistically predetermined, and investigators were not blinded to group allocation. Blood samples also contained most of the expanded thyroid clonotypes (frequency above 0.001), which suggests that blood repertoires may reflect thyroid immune responses. Ophthalmopathy was separated from stable hyperthyroidism by a 13 V-J signature model, with 85% to 90% sensitivity and 81% to 82% specificity obtained in cross-validation and 80%/75% obtained in testing. During validation, the model predicted progression to ophthalmopathy a median of about 5.9 months ahead of onset, with just under 71% sensitivity and around 72% specificity.

TCR beta CDR3 regions were amplified from RNA transcripts. For the first round of RT-PCR on the TCR CDR3, the HTBI primer set was used together with the Qiagen OneStep RT-PCR kit. The libraries were constructed in a second round of multiplex PCR and then size-selected and purified. The libraries were sequenced on an Illumina HiSeq2000 using paired-end 100 bp reads. In the original analysis: SOAPnuke was used to process the raw data, with reads discarded if the reads contained adapters or uncalled bases, had a mean Phred below 15, or lacked an exact constant-primer or identifier match. High-quality paired reads were merged with COPE v1.2.5, and unique nucleotide sequences were defined as clonotypes. Clonotypes were aligned to IMGT TRBV, TRBD and TRBJ reference segments using MiTCR v1.1. Only V-J combinations with frequency above 0.0001, covering about 99% of repertoires, were analysed. A TCS score was defined as the ratio between F50 (clonal expansion) and ExV (chaos), using BLOSUM62-based TCRdist between CDR3 peptides within each V-J. Welch's t-statistics and random forest reduced approximately 520 V-J features to under 15, which were used in a naive Bayes classifier (R e1071). The similarity between thyroid and blood repertoires was quantified using the Morisita-Horn index. TCRdb trimmed the raw reads at Q25, called clones with MiXCR and kept productive beta chains. Rows with one shared CDR3 protein collapse into an entry with the most common genes and DNA. The V and J calls here are based on TCRdb, not the publication. In this sample the table shows around 800,000 distinct CDR3 sequences, 38% of which occur a single time. Of the sample, 7% to 10% falls within the top ten clones.

This clonotype was found once. Its recognized antigen is unknown. Per-base quality was not reported, and no clone a single base away is much larger than it. A single read constitutes weak evidence. The source of this sequence is a man aged 18 to 30 with Graves' hyperthyroidism. This chain joins TRBV25-1 to TRBJ1-1; TRBD1 lines up with 8 middle nucleotides. The sequencing sample was made of blood. Here the CDR3 is given as CASSDRDGRGHTEAFF. Read as DNA, the sequence is TGTGCCAGCAGTGACCGGGATGGCAGGGGGCACACTGAAGCTTTCTTT. Where the CDR3 stops, the reference TRBV25-1 and TRBJ1-1 genes take over; the full variable domain is EADIYQTPRYLVIGTGKKITLECSQTMGHDKMYWYQQDPGMELHLIHYSYGVNSTEKGDLSSESTVSRIRTEHFPLTLESARPSHTSQYLCASSDRDGRGHTEAFFGQGTRLTVV.